A single sample is the source of the 26 T cell receptor beta chains below, sequenced in a study of T cell repertoires in cytomegalovirus infection. TCRdb re-derived calls from the reads in MiXCR, one entry per CDR3 protein. This sample has approximately 500,000 distinct CDR3 sequences; approximately 25% occur once, and the top ten carry less than 15%. Sequencing used PBMCs. The receptors originated from a human donor in good health (CMV status not recorded). Some clones in this sample may be carry-over from other donors' samples.

The gene calls are TRBV29-1 and TRBJ1-2; 9 bases are a match to TRBD1. The CDR3 is 12 residues long. CDR1 SQVTM and CDR2 ANQGSEA come from the germline V gene. V lost 7 bases to trimming and J lost 6 bases; unmatched junction nucleotides: 6. CDR3 coding DNA: TGCAGCGCCGGGACAGGGAGGAATGGCTACACCTTC. It is translated as CSAGTGRNGYTF.

This chain uses TRBV7-9 with TRBJ1-4; D perhaps matches TRBD1 (5 bases). The CDR3 spans 14 residues. V lost 5 bases to trimming and J lost 5 bases, with 12 bases between them. CDR1 is SEHNR and CDR2 is FQNEAQ in the germline V gene (reference sequence). This CDR3 reads CASSPDRTNEKLFF. The DNA of the CDR3 is TGTGCCAGCAGCCCCGACAGAACCAATGAAAAACTGTTTTTT.

This clonotype was counted ten times or more. The genes are TRBV7-2 and TRBJ1-3; D call uncertain. Germline values: CDR1 SGHTA, CDR2 FQGNSA. The CDR3 runs 14 residues. Between the trimmed V and J ends, which lost 5 bases and 0 bases, there was a span of 8 bases. The CDR3 spells CASSQSHSGNTIYF. CDR3 DNA: TGTGCCAGCAGCCAGTCCCACTCTGGAAACACCATATATTTT.

This clonotype came up many times. The rearrangement joins TRBV7-2 to TRBJ2-5; D ambiguous. Trimming took 0 bases from V and 4 from J, leaving 6 bases between them. CDR1 and CDR2 (germline): SGHTA, FQGNSA. CDR3 length: 13 residues. Written as DNA, the CDR3 is TGTGCCAGCAGCTTAGCATTTGGAGAGACCCAGTACTTC. Encoded protein: CASSLAFGETQYF.

This CDR3 reads CASSAGQAFGYSNQPQHF. The CDR3, as DNA: TGTGCCAGCAGCGCGGGACAGGCGTTTGGGTATAGCAATCAGCCCCAGCATTTT. The chain has TRBV11-3 and TRBJ1-5, with 8 bases identical to TRBD1. From germline, CDR1 is SGHNT and CDR2 YENEEA. The CDR3 extends over 18 amino acids. V trimming: 5 bases; J trimming: 0 bases; junction bases outside the gene matches: 12.

V and J are TRBV7-6 and TRBJ2-5; perhaps TRBD1 as D (5 bases). Germline V gene data show CDR1 as SGHVS and CDR2 as FNYEAQ. CDR3 length equals 15 residues. V dropped 0 bases and J dropped 5 bases, with 13 bases sitting between them. Here the CDR3 DNA reads TGTGCCAGCAGCTTAGCGCAGGGCTTCGTGGAGACCCAGTACTTC. Its protein product is CASSLAQGFVETQYF.

The table lists this clonotype with many counts. V and J are TRBV7-3 and TRBJ2-3; D ambiguous. V was trimmed by 5 bases and J by 6 bases, leaving 12 bases between them. Germline assignment: CDR1 SGHTA and CDR2 FQGTGA. This CDR3 spans 13 amino acids. This chain's CDR3 is CASSLVAADTQYF. DNA of the CDR3: TGTGCCAGCAGCCTGGTGGCGGCGGATACGCAGTATTTT. The full variable domain, in which reference TRBV7-3 and TRBJ2-3 provide the parts outside the CDR3, is GAGVSQTPSNKVTEKGKYVELRCDPISGHTALYWYRQSLGQGPEFLIYFQGTGAADDSGLPNDRFFAVRPEGSVSTLKIQRTERGDSAVYLCASSLVAADTQYFGPGTRLTVL.

This clonotype was seen a few times. The gene calls are TRBV7-2 and TRBJ2-5; TRBD1 aligns across 10 bases. There are 18 residues in the CDR3. Trimming took 5 bases from V and 5 from J; bases not matched to a gene: 17. Germline V gene data show CDR1 as SGHTA and CDR2 as FQGNSA. In DNA form, the CDR3 reads TGTGCCAGCAGCCCGAAACTGTGGTCGACAGGGGGCAGGGAGACCCAGTACTTC. It is translated as CASSPKLWSTGGRETQYF.

The chain employs TRBV20-1 and TRBJ2-1, with a possible D match to TRBD2 (6 bases). V lost 3 bases and J lost 4, with 19 bases in between. The CDR3 totals 16 residues. CDR1 DFQATT and CDR2 SNEGSKA come from the germline V gene (reference sequence). CDR3 in DNA: TGCAGTGCTAGGCCTCCGGGACTCACCTCGTACAATGAGCAGTTCTTC. Translating it yields CSARPPGLTSYNEQFF.

This clonotype was seen more than once but under ten times. V gene TRBV19 combines with J gene TRBJ1-5, with TRBD1 as a possible D gene (6 bases). The ends were cut back, 2 bases at V and 3 bases at J, with 11 bases in the middle. The CDR3 is made up of 15 amino acids. The germline gives CDR1 LNHDA, CDR2 SQIVND (reference sequence). CDR3 loop: CASSILQGNNQPQHF. In DNA form, the CDR3 reads TGTGCCAGTAGTATATTACAGGGCAACAATCAGCCCCAGCATTTT.

V is TRBV7-2 and J is TRBJ2-5; tentative D call: TRBD2 (6 bases). The germline V gene encodes CDR1 SGHTA and CDR2 FQGNSA. V was shortened by 0 bases and J by 2 bases, with 10 bases between the two germline ends. The CDR3 consists of 15 residues. In DNA form, the CDR3 reads TGTGCCAGCAGCTTAGCCGCGGGACCTCAAGAGACCCAGTACTTC. Its translation: CASSLAAGPQETQYF.

This clonotype was seen ten or more times. The CDR3 DNA is TGTGCCAGCAGCTTACGGCGACTAGCGGGAGTAAATGAGCAGTTCTTC. Its translation is CASSLRRLAGVNEQFF. The chain recombines TRBV7-8 with TRBJ2-1; 12 bases are shared with TRBD2. Germline assignment: CDR1 SGHVS and CDR2 FQNEAQ. The CDR3 runs 16 residues. J gave up 7 bases and V 2 bases, and 6 bases lay outside the gene matches.

V is TRBV6-2 or TRBV6-3 and J is TRBJ2-1, with 7 positions matching TRBD2. The trim removed 6 bases at V and 8 bases at J, leaving 19 bases unmatched. The CDR3 covers 17 residues. Germline V gene lookup returns CDR1 MNHEY and CDR2 SVGEGT. CDR3 bases: TGTGCCAGCAGACAGAACCCTAGCGGAGGGCCGGGGGATGAGCAGTTCTTC. Translation: CASRQNPSGGPGDEQFF.

This sequence joins TRBV25-1 and TRBJ1-1; D call uncertain. In germline, CDR1 is MGHDK, CDR2 SYGVNS. The CDR3 runs to 14 residues. The V end lost 5 bases, the J end lost 6 bases, and 16 bases lay between the germline ends. DNA for the CDR3: TGTGCCAGCAGTATGCTTGGGTTTAGTGCTGAAGCTTTCTTT. This gives the protein CASSMLGFSAEAFF.

This clonotype was seen repeatedly, ten times or more. This chain uses TRBV12-5 with TRBJ1-2; a weak D match, TRBD1 (6 bases). The germline gives CDR1 LGHNT, CDR2 FRNRAP. Trimming shortened V by 6 bases and J by 5 bases, and 13 bases separated the two germline ends. CDR3 length: 13 amino acids. The CDR3 loop reads CASGREGGYGYTF. The CDR3 region has the DNA TGTGCTAGTGGCAGGGAAGGGGGATATGGCTACACCTTC.

V gene TRBV7-2 combines with J gene TRBJ2-3; D gene ambiguous. The CDR3 spans 14 residues. Germline V gene sequence: CDR1 SGHTA, CDR2 FQGNSA. V lost 5 bases and J lost 0, with 9 bases in between. DNA for the CDR3: TGTGCCAGCAGCATAGACGGAAGCACAGATACGCAGTATTTT. Protein product: CASSIDGSTDTQYF.

This chain uses TRBV2 with TRBJ2-5, with D possibly being TRBD1 or TRBD2 (6 bases each). The CDR3 is made up of 23 amino acids. Looked up from germline, CDR1 is SNHLY and CDR2 is FYNNEI. Trimming pared 9 bases from V and 2 bases from J, leaving 43 bases between. DNA for the CDR3: TGTGCCAGGAAGGGGGGCCCAGGGTCACCGACTGCGGGACGGGTTCGAGAGCAAGAGACCCAGTACTTC. Protein sequence: CARKGGPGSPTAGRVREQETQYF.

This clonotype was detected only once. V is TRBV27 and J is TRBJ2-6, with a possible D match to TRBD1 (6 bases). Germline V gene lookup returns CDR1 MNHEY and CDR2 SMNVEV (reference sequence). The CDR3 has 20 residues. V lost 2 bases to trimming and J lost 0 bases, with 20 bases between them. CDR3 nucleotides: TGTGCCAGCAGTTTACGCCAATCCGGGACATATTCCTCTGGGGCCAACGTCCTGACTTTC. It specifies CASSLRQSGTYSSGANVLTF.

This clonotype was observed many times. This sequence joins TRBV7-2 and TRBJ2-1; D gene unclear. Germline assignment: CDR1 SGHTA and CDR2 FQGNSA. The CDR3 loop spans 15 amino acids. Trimming took off 5 bases at V and 0 bases at J, with 11 bases between the two ends. The CDR3 here is CASSPSRGSYNEQFF. CDR3 DNA: TGTGCCAGCAGCCCGAGCCGCGGCTCCTACAATGAGCAGTTCTTC.

The rearrangement links TRBV20-1 to TRBJ2-3; TRBD2 matches at 11 bases. Germline V gene lookup returns CDR1 DFQATT and CDR2 SNEGSKA (reference sequence). This CDR3 is built from 15 residues. Trimming removed 3 bases from V and 3 bases from J; junction bases left unmatched: 5. CDR3 DNA: TGCAGTGCTAGTGGTCTAGCGGGGGGAACAGATACGCAGTATTTT. Translating gives CSASGLAGGTDTQYF.

This chain connects TRBV20-1 to TRBJ2-1; D uncertain. Germline V gives CDR1 DFQATT, CDR2 SNEGSKA (reference sequence). V lost 0 bases to trimming and J lost 9 bases, with 9 bases between them. CDR3 size: 12 residues. The CDR3 DNA reads as TGCAGTGCTAGAGACCGCATACTTGAGCAGTTCTTC. Translating it yields CSARDRILEQFF.

The chain has TRBV10-3 and TRBJ2-2; possibly TRBD2 for D (5 bases). This CDR3 contains 16 residues. Germline V CDR1 and CDR2: ENHRY, SYGVKD. Deletions cut 10 bases from V and 4 bases from J, with 22 bases between. The DNA for the CDR3 is TGTGCCACCAACGGGTTAAAGAGGGAAAGCACCGGGGAGCTGTTTTTT. Amino acids: CATNGLKRESTGELFF.

The sample holds one count of this clonotype. One junction end does not reproduce the germline sequence, and a read error may be involved. V is TRBV4-1 and J is TRBJ2-7; the D gene is possibly TRBD2 (6 bases). CDR1 and CDR2 (germline): MGHRA, YSYEKL. The CDR3 has 18 residues. The CDR3 DNA is TGTGCCAGCAGCCCCACGGCGGGGCAGGAGGGCGCCGCCTACGAGCAGTACTTC. Protein product: CASSPTAGQEGAAYEQYF.

The chain joins TRBV11-2 to TRBJ2-2; D gene ambiguous. The CDR3 contains 15 residues. Germline V gene sequence: CDR1 SGHAT, CDR2 FQNNGV. Deletions cut 2 bases from V and 7 bases from J, with 14 bases between. The CDR3 loop is CASSLFAKSNGELFF. CDR3 coding DNA: TGTGCCAGCAGCTTATTTGCCAAGAGCAACGGGGAGCTGTTTTTT. The full variable domain, completed using reference TRBV11-2 and TRBJ2-2, is EAGVAQSPRYKIIEKRQSVAFWCNPISGHATLYWYQQILGQGPKLLIQFQNNGVVDDSQLPKDRFSAERLKGVDSTLKIQPAKLEDSAVYLCASSLFAKSNGELFFGEGSRLTVL.

V is TRBV6-1 and J is TRBJ2-7, with 7 bases that match TRBD1. The V and J ends lost 5 bases and 6 bases, in that order; junction bases with no gene match: 13. CDR3 length: 15 residues. Germline V gene data show CDR1 as MNHNS and CDR2 as SASEGT. The CDR3 spells CASSLFNRGRGEQYF. CDR3 DNA sequence: TGTGCCAGCAGTCTCTTCAACAGGGGTAGAGGCGAGCAGTACTTC.

This clonotype was seen many times. An end of the junction differs from the germline gene, which may be a read error. The genes are TRBV7-7 and TRBJ2-3; 7 bases agree with TRBD2. Germline CDR1 SSHAT, CDR2 FNYEAQ (reference sequence). This CDR3 contains 15 residues. The DNA of the CDR3 is TGTGCTAGCAGCCGCCGGGGGGAGGTTACAGATACGCAGTATTTT. This codes for CASSRRGEVTDTQYF.